This paragraph reports one T cell receptor (beta chain). Its specific antigen is unknown. Qualities for individual bases were not recorded, and no much larger clone is one base off. The CDR3 runs 11 amino acids, cysteine and phenylalanine included. The sequence is cut down to CDR3 DNA, 33 bases in frame from base 1. From a lookup of the germline V gene, CDR1 and CDR2 are MNHEY and SVGAGI. Deletion took 5 bases off V and 6 bases off J, with a span of 7 bases between the germline ends. This sample is drawn from a study of radiotherapy plus CTLA-4 blockade in lung cancer (dated by TCRdb to between 2018 and 2020). About the investigation overall: Objective responses were observed in 15% to 20% of enrolled patients, and disease control was achieved in around 30%. The paper's findings and limits, for the study overall: After treatment with radiotherapy and ipilimumab, TCR clones that originated in tumors expanded in peripheral blood. Increased serum interferon-beta after radiation, together with early dynamic changes in blood T cell clones, were reported to be the strongest predictors of response.

The method behind the library was the immunoSEQ multiplex PCR assay. Drawn from immuneACCESS, this table holds only the in-frame rearrangements with V and J called that TCRdb kept. Clones are partly lost; checked studies trace under half to an unresolved V gene and leave the rest unexplained. Here the sample has roughly 30,000 clones; 60% to 80% occur a single time. The ten top clones hold roughly 8% of the sample. In this study, focal radiation therapy paired with CTLA-4 blockade (ipilimumab) was tested in patients who had chemo-refractory metastatic non-small-cell lung cancer. The clonotype originates from a human donor with non-small cell lung cancer who had stable disease on radiotherapy plus ipilimumab. The starting material was peripheral blood, obtained from a patient treated with radiotherapy plus ipilimumab. The chain links TRBV6-5 with TRBJ1-2; the D gene cannot be resolved reliably. CDR3 sequence: CASSDRDGYTF. The sequence in DNA is TGTGCCAGCAGTGACCGGGATGGCTACACCTTC.